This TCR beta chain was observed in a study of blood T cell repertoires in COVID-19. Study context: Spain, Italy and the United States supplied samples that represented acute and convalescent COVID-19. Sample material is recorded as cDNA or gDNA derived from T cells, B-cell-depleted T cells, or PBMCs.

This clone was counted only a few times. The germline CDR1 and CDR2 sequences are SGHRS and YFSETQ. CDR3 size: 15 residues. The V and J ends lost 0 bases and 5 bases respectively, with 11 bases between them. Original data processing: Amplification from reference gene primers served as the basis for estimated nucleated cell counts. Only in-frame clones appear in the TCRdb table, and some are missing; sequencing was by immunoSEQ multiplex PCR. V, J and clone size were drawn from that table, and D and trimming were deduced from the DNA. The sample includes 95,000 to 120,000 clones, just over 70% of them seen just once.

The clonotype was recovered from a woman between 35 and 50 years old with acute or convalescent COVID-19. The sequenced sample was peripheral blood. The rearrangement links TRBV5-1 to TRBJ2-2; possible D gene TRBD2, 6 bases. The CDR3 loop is CASSLDGRRTGELFF. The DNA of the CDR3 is TGCGCCAGCAGCTTGGATGGGAGGCGAACCGGGGAGCTGTTTTTT. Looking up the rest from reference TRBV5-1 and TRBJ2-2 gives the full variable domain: KAGVTQTPRYLIKTRGQQVTLSCSPISGHRSVSWYQQTPGQGLQFLFEYFSETQRNKGNFPGRFSGRQFSNSRSEMNVSTLELGDSALYLCASSLDGRRTGELFFGEGSRLTVL.